The entry below gives a single T cell receptor beta chain sequence along with its context. Its target is not known. Germline CDR1 reads LNHDA; CDR2 reads SQIVND (reference sequence). Trimming removed 5 bases from V and 2 bases from J; junction bases left unmatched: 8. The CDR3 totals 16 residues. The record originates from a study of shared clonotypes between healthy human individuals. As for the study in general: Per donor, three plates held CD4 naive cells, three held CD4 memory, two held CD8 naive and one held CD8 memory. Broader study findings: Clonotype sharing levels among donors were expected to vary with sequencing depth. Only a few donors were included, so the genetic and exposure-history diversity represented was limited.

Sequencing used immunoSEQ multiplex PCR; TCRdb keeps in-frame clones, though not all of them. The sample has millions of clones, about 95% seen once. CD8 cells classed as naive were CD45RO-negative and positively selected for CCR7, excluding terminally differentiated effector memory CD45RA+ cells. Every one of the donors was a Caucasian adult that lived in Nashville, Tennessee. Sequences were obtained from naive CD8+ T cells sorted from blood. The receptor's source is a man between 18 and 35 years old in good health. The V gene is TRBV19, the J gene TRBJ2-7; 11 nucleotides line up with TRBD2. Here the CDR3 reads CASSPVTSGGTYEQYF. The CDR3 nucleotides are TGTGCCAGTAGTCCGGTCACTAGCGGGGGCACCTACGAGCAGTACTTC.